This is a list of T cell receptor beta chains from one sample in a study of STAT5B mutations in CD4+ large granular lymphocyte leukemia. Clones were sequenced by immunoSEQ multiplex PCR, and TCRdb holds only the in-frame ones, with some missing. In the table there are fewer than 35,000 clones, 74% of which are singletons. Input material: CD4+ T cells from blood buffy coats. The origin of the receptors is a human donor in good health. Both conserved end residues are part of each CDR3.

j_call v_call cdr3_aa
TRBJ1-2 TRBV4-1 CASNGITLGDYGYTF
TRBJ1-5 TRBV18 CASSSGRGPNQPQHF
TRBJ2-1 TRBV15 CATSEHLAGAYNEQFF
TRBJ2-7 TRBV14 CASSIRRDGSYEQYF
TRBJ1-3 TRBV2 CASSEGTLGNTIYF
TRBJ2-2 TRBV28 CASRINTGELFF
TRBJ2-1 TRBV6-1 CASSEARSYPNEQFF
TRBJ2-7 TRBV29-1 CSVEPGETYEQYF
TRBJ2-1 TRBV6-1 CASSGGGWWNEQFF
TRBJ2-5 TRBV5-4 CASRAGDNSQETQYF
TRBJ1-3 TRBV4-3 CASSQDTGRVTIYF
TRBJ2-2 TRBV7-2 CASSLGQGVTGELFF
TRBJ1-1 TRBV14 CASSLQRSTEAFF
TRBJ1-5 TRBV6-6 CASSYSYRRSGQPQHF
TRBJ1-1 TRBV27 CASSFLTGTAFF
TRBJ1-3 TRBV2 CASSEATFSGNTIYF
TRBJ1-2 TRBV18 CASSPNGPVEMDGYTF
TRBJ2-2 TRBV6-6 CASSYDGNGELFF
TRBJ1-2 TRBV5-8 CASTTGLRGADYGYTF
TRBJ2-2 TRBV7-2 CASSFPPGELFF
TRBJ1-2 TRBV6-1 CASSETGQGRYGYTF
TRBJ2-5 TRBV2 CASSHRTGQETQYF
TRBJ1-2 TRBV30 CAWRDATGYGYTF
TRBJ1-1 TRBV28 CASSLASRGKNEAFF
TRBJ1-1 TRBV29-1 CSVEQRLNTEAFF
TRBJ2-5 TRBV4-2 CASSHVGETQYF
TRBJ2-1 TRBV4-2 CASSQALLVRNEQFF
TRBJ1-1 TRBV6-4 CASSATAMNTEAFF
TRBJ2-2 TRBV5-1 CASSEERGGHGELFF
TRBJ2-5 TRBV11-2 CASSLQPSGETQYF
TRBJ2-5 TRBV27 CASSVRRGRVETQYF
TRBJ2-5 TRBV7-9 CASSYGTGEETQYF
TRBJ2-7 TRBV6-1 CASSEFYEQYF
TRBJ1-1 TRBV5-1 CASSLGTGGSEAFF
TRBJ2-3 TRBV2 CASTPSGGGRSPQYF
TRBJ1-2 TRBV7-6 CASSVGEGYGYTF
TRBJ1-4 TRBV4-1 CASSQDDSIVGTGRKLFF
TRBJ2-4 TRBV19 CASSMGQGEDIQYF
TRBJ2-5 TRBV7-2 CASSLGLRGPEETQYF
TRBJ2-7 TRBV5-4 CASSLALNEQYF
TRBJ1-3 TRBV5-1 CASSPGQDSGNTIYF
. TRBV5-1 CASSLDVGVAYEQYF
TRBJ1-1 TRBV2 CASSSPAVGSLEAFF
. TRBV12-5 CASGSLYEQYF
TRBJ2-1 TRBV2 CASSGHLKGNEQFF
TRBJ2-5 TRBV28 CASSPRGTTKETQYF
TRBJ2-4 TRBV7-2 CASSTQQGGGIQYF
TRBJ1-3 TRBV19 CASSAPLPGNTIYF
TRBJ1-2 TRBV7-9 CASSLAPTVNYGYTF
TRBJ1-2 TRBV12-5 CASGLEGVYGYTF
TRBJ1-2 TRBV6-5 CASSSGGQRGYTF
TRBJ1-2 TRBV6-1 CASSEGTGGEGYGYTF
TRBJ2-3 TRBV7-2 CASSLYQLGGDTQYF
TRBJ1-1 TRBV27 CASSRAGVNTEAFF
TRBJ2-1 TRBV7-9 CASSLGVAAYNEQFF